Below, 21 T cell receptor beta chains from the same sample are listed, as sequenced in a study of blood T cell repertoires in COVID-19. Measured with immunoSEQ multiplex PCR; TCRdb has only the in-frame clones, and not every one. The sample shows under 250,000 clones, around 84% of them seen only once. The material sequenced was peripheral blood. The receptors come from a middle-aged woman who had recovered from COVID-19.

The J gene is TRBJ2-7, the V gene TRBV6-5, with a possible D match to TRBD2 (6 bases). The CDR3 covers 16 residues. CDR1 MNHEY and CDR2 SVGAGI come from the germline V gene. Between the trimmed V and J ends, which lost 2 bases and 5 bases, there was a span of 19 bases. The chain's CDR3 is CASSYGSFGGYDEQYF. DNA of the CDR3: TGTGCCAGCAGTTACGGCTCCTTTGGGGGGTACGACGAGCAGTACTTC.

This clone was seen only a few times. The rearrangement uses TRBV20-1 and TRBJ1-1; D unresolved. V lost 7 bases, J lost 6 bases, and 12 bases lay in between. The CDR3 has 11 residues. The germline V gene has CDR1 DFQATT and CDR2 SNEGSKA (reference sequence). The CDR3 loop reads CSVSRSAEAFF. CDR3 DNA sequence: TGCAGTGTATCCCGCTCAGCTGAAGCTTTCTTT.

In its sample, this clone was seen a few times. The chain employs TRBV14 and TRBJ1-6, with TRBD1 matching 9 bases. J was trimmed by 8 bases and V by 1 base; bases with no gene match: 6. The CDR3 runs to 16 residues. Germline-derived CDR1 and CDR2 are SGHDN and FVKESK. The DNA for the CDR3 is TGTGCCAGCAGCCAAGGGAGCGGGACAGGGTATTCACCCCTCCACTTT. It codes for CASSQGSGTGYSPLHF.

The chain is built from TRBV3-1 (or the pseudogene TRBV3-2) and TRBJ2-3; 10 nucleotides align to TRBD2. Trimming took 4 bases from V and 4 from J; bases not matched to a gene: 5. This CDR3 comprises 15 residues. Germline values: CDR1 LGHDT, CDR2 YNNKEL (reference sequence). The CDR3: CASSPAGGPADTQYF. DNA for the CDR3: TGTGCCAGCAGCCCAGCGGGGGGGCCTGCAGATACGCAGTATTTT.

The rearrangement links TRBV7-3 to TRBJ2-1; D may be TRBD2 (5 bases). V shed 4 bases and J shed 5 bases, with 9 bases lying between them. The CDR3 is 13 amino acids. From germline, CDR1 is SGHTA and CDR2 FQGTGA. The CDR3 region is CASSSTRNNEQFF. The CDR3 DNA reads TGTGCCAGCAGCTCTACTAGAAACAATGAGCAGTTCTTC.

The chain links TRBV7-9 to TRBJ1-6; D uncertain. The CDR3 sequence is 15 residues long. V shed 5 bases and J shed 3 bases, with 11 bases lying between them. CDR1 is SEHNR and CDR2 is FQNEAQ in the germline V gene (reference sequence). CDR3 sequence (DNA): TGTGCCAGCAGCCCCCGGGAATTCTATAATTCACCCCTCCACTTT. This translates into CASSPREFYNSPLHF.

This rearrangement joins TRBV11-2 to TRBJ2-7; weak D call: TRBD2 (5 bases). This CDR3 has 16 amino acids. In germline, CDR1 is SGHAT, CDR2 FQNNGV. V lost 3 bases to trimming and J lost 0 bases, with 15 bases between them. Here the CDR3 reads CASSLGREFYSYEQYF. The DNA for the CDR3 is TGTGCCAGCAGCTTGGGAAGGGAGTTCTACTCCTACGAGCAGTACTTC. The whole variable domain, filled in from reference TRBV11-2 and TRBJ2-7, reads EAGVAQSPRYKIIEKRQSVAFWCNPISGHATLYWYQQILGQGPKLLIQFQNNGVVDDSQLPKDRFSAERLKGVDSTLKIQPAKLEDSAVYLCASSLGREFYSYEQYFGPGTRLTVT.

This clone was recorded a few times. The rearrangement links TRBV5-1 to TRBJ2-1; 9 bases match TRBD1. The length of the CDR3 is 16 residues. V was clipped by 4 bases and J by 4 bases; unmatched bases: 9. Germline loops: CDR1 SGHRS, CDR2 YFSETQ. The CDR3, as DNA: TGCGCCAGCAGCCCGAGCCCCGGGACAGGGTACAATGAGCAGTTCTTC. Translating it yields CASSPSPGTGYNEQFF. The full variable domain, in which reference TRBV5-1 and TRBJ2-1 provide the parts outside the CDR3, is KAGVTQTPRYLIKTRGQQVTLSCSPISGHRSVSWYQQTPGQGLQFLFEYFSETQRNKGNFPGRFSGRQFSNSRSEMNVSTLELGDSALYLCASSPSPGTGYNEQFFGPGTRLTVL.

The rearrangement joins TRBV9 to TRBJ1-5; 9 bases are a match to TRBD1. The trim removed 3 bases at V and 6 bases at J, leaving 10 bases unmatched. Germline CDR1 SGDLS, CDR2 YYNGEE. The CDR3 covers 16 residues. The CDR3: CASSEGAGTGTQPQHF. CDR3 coding DNA: TGTGCCAGCAGCGAGGGAGCCGGGACAGGGACTCAGCCCCAGCATTTT. Filled out from reference TRBV9 and TRBJ1-5, the complete variable domain reads DSGVTQTPKHLITATGQRVTLRCSPRSGDLSVYWYQQSLDQGLQFLIQYYNGEERAKGNILERFSAQQFPDLHSELNLSSLELGDSALYFCASSEGAGTGTQPQHFGDGTRLSIL.

This clone occurred once. The CDR3 DNA reads as TGCGCCAGCAGCTTGGCCGGGATAAGCTCCTACAATGAGCAGTTCTTC. Translating gives CASSLAGISSYNEQFF. The rearrangement joins TRBV5-1 to TRBJ2-1, with D possibly matching TRBD2 (5 bases). Germline loops: CDR1 SGHRS, CDR2 YFSETQ. CDR3 length: 16 amino acids. With 0 bases removed from V and 0 bases from J, the gap between germline ends came to 10 bases.

The chain links TRBV2 to TRBJ2-7; D call uncertain. V was pared by 6 bases and J by 2 bases, with 11 bases between. This CDR3 spans 13 amino acids. CDR1 is SNHLY and CDR2 is FYNNEI in the germline V gene. CDR3 DNA: TGTGCCAGCAGAGGTCCGGGTCCCTACGAGCAGTACTTC. This gives the protein CASRGPGPYEQYF. The full variable domain, in which reference TRBV2 and TRBJ2-7 provide the parts outside the CDR3, is EPEVTQTPSHQVTQMGQEVILRCVPISNHLYFYWYRQILGQKVEFLVSFYNNEISEKSEIFDDQFSVERPDGSNFTLKIRSTKLEDSAMYFCASRGPGPYEQYFGPGTRLTVT.

As DNA, the CDR3 is TGTGCCAGTAGTATTAGTAGGGGCCCTCTTGGGATGAACACTGAAGCTTTCTTT. Translating it yields CASSISRGPLGMNTEAFF. The V call is TRBV19, the J call TRBJ1-1, with a possible D match to TRBD1 (5 bases). Germline V CDR1 and CDR2: LNHDA, SQIVND (reference sequence). The CDR3 has 18 residues. V was clipped by 3 bases and J by 0 bases, with 20 bases between them.

The chain joins TRBV15 to TRBJ1-2; 7 nucleotides align to TRBD1. Germline V gives CDR1 LNHNV, CDR2 YYDKDF (reference sequence). This CDR3 is 13 amino acids long. V shed 2 bases, J shed 7 bases, and the junction held 4 bases outside the gene matches. The DNA for the CDR3 is TGTGCCACCAGCAGAACAGGGGCGGCTGGCTACACCTTC. It encodes CATSRTGAAGYTF.

The rearrangement links TRBV5-1 to TRBJ1-5; 8 nucleotides line up with TRBD1. The V segment lost 4 bases and the J segment 2 bases; nucleotides outside the gene matches: 5. This CDR3 contains 15 residues. Germline-derived CDR1 and CDR2 are SGHRS and YFSETQ. CDR3 protein: CASSPGQGGNQPQHF. The CDR3 DNA reads as TGCGCCAGCAGCCCTGGACAGGGCGGCAATCAGCCCCAGCATTTT.

This chain joins TRBV5-4 and TRBJ2-1; a weak D match, TRBD2 (6 bases). V lost 0 bases to trimming and J lost 10 bases, with 8 bases between them. CDR1 SGHNT and CDR2 YYREEE come from the germline V gene (reference sequence). The CDR3 is 12 amino acids. The CDR3 region is CASSLAREEQFF. Here the CDR3 DNA reads TGTGCCAGCAGCTTGGCCCGGGAGGAGCAGTTCTTC.

The chain is built from TRBV11-2 and TRBJ2-5, with no clear D. In germline, CDR1 is SGHAT, CDR2 FQNNGV. V was trimmed by 1 base and J by 2 bases, leaving 11 bases between them. The CDR3 has 15 residues. CDR3 amino acids: CASSLAPMRQETQYF. The CDR3, as DNA: TGTGCCAGCAGCTTAGCACCCATGCGGCAAGAGACCCAGTACTTC.

This clone showed up just a few times. The genes are TRBV7-6 and TRBJ1-1; TRBD1 is a possible D gene (5 bases). The CDR3 is made up of 18 amino acids. The V gene lost 3 bases and the J gene lost 1 base, with 21 bases spanning the gap. In germline, CDR1 is SGHVS, CDR2 FNYEAQ. The CDR3 sequence is CASSFRSLGHGRNTEAFF. CDR3 DNA: TGTGCCAGCAGCTTCAGGAGCCTGGGGCATGGCCGGAACACTGAAGCTTTCTTT.

The CDR3 DNA reads as TGTGCCAGCAGCTTAGCCCAGGGGGCAAGAGGCAATCAGCCCCAGCATTTT. Translation: CASSLAQGARGNQPQHF. The V call is TRBV7-6, the J call TRBJ1-5; TRBD1 aligns across 8 bases. The CDR3 runs 17 residues. V trimming: 0 bases; J trimming: 2 bases; junction bases outside the gene matches: 6. Germline CDR1 and CDR2: SGHVS and FNYEAQ.

The CDR3 loop is CASSKGFSGAAYEQYF. CDR3 nucleotides: TGTGCCAGCAGCAAGGGGTTTAGCGGGGCAGCCTACGAGCAGTACTTC. The genes are TRBV7-2 and TRBJ2-7; 8 bases match TRBD2. CDR1 and CDR2 (germline): SGHTA, FQGNSA. The V and J ends lost 5 bases and 2 bases, in that order; junction bases with no gene match: 11. The CDR3 is made up of 16 amino acids.

V is TRBV6-5 and J is TRBJ1-1, with TRBD1 matching over 10 bases. CDR1 and CDR2 (germline): MNHEY, SVGAGI. CDR3 size: 15 residues. Losses at the gene ends were 7 bases for V and 3 bases for J; bases not matched to a gene: 8. As DNA, the CDR3 is TGTGCCAGCAAGGGGCTTGGGACAGGGGACACTGAAGCTTTCTTT. Protein sequence: CASKGLGTGDTEAFF.

The chain has TRBV2 and TRBJ1-3; no firm D call. V gave up 5 bases and J gave up 0 bases, with 8 bases separating them. Germline CDR1 SNHLY, CDR2 FYNNEI. This CDR3 is built from 14 residues. This CDR3 is CASSFHSSGNTIYF. The CDR3 bases are TGTGCCAGCAGTTTTCATAGCTCTGGAAACACCATATATTTT.